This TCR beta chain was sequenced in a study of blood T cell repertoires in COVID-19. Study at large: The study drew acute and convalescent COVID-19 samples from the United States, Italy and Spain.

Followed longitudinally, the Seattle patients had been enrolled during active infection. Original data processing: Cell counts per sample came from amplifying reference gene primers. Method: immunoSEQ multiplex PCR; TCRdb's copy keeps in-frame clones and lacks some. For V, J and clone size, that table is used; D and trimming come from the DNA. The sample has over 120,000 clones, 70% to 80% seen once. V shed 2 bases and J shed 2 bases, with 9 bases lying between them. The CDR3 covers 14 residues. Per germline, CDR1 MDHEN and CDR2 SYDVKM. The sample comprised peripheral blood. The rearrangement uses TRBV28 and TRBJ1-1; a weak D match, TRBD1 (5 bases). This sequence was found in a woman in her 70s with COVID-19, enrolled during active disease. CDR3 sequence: CASSLRGQNTEAFF. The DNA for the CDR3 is TGTGCCAGCAGTTTAAGGGGCCAAAACACTGAAGCTTTCTTT.